This T cell receptor beta chain was sequenced for a study of T cell responses to AZD1222 COVID-19 vaccine. Findings and caveats of the study: Researchers report vaccine-associated CD4 TCRs spanning spike, with dominance at 160-218 and 743-854. It should be noted that donors were predominantly white British and more often female, and clonal diversity was possibly underestimated. The study sampled repertoires only after the peak T cell response. AZD1222 recipients seropositive at baseline numbered only six or seven.

Turning to this clone: The antigen remains undetermined.

V shed 5 bases, J shed 4 bases, and the junction held 7 bases outside the gene matches. Germline V gene lookup returns CDR1 SGHAT and CDR2 FQNNGV. The CDR3 consists of 15 residues. The data were produced by immunoSEQ multiplex PCR, yet TCRdb's version contains in-frame clones alone and is incomplete. The sample lists approximately 110,000 clones, 89% seen once, with about two fifths in the top ten. The sequencing used peripheral blood, collected 28 days after the second AZD1222 dose. The clonotype comes from an adult who received the AZD1222 COVID-19 vaccine. The J gene is TRBJ2-1, the V gene TRBV11-2; 8 bases align to TRBD1. CDR3 amino acids: CASSVGTGIYNEQFF. DNA for the CDR3: TGTGCCAGCAGCGTCGGGACAGGCATTTACAATGAGCAGTTCTTC.